These 10 T cell receptor beta chains were all obtained from the same sample, sequenced in a study of beta chain features in type 1 diabetes. The investigators reverse transcribed all of the isolated RNA, so they sequenced expressed TCRB transcripts. Repertoires were generated with immunoSEQ multiplex PCR, while TCRdb's copy carries only in-frame clones and drops some. Altogether about 180,000 clones are present, about 12% being singletons, with the ten largest covering 0.5% to 0.75%. The sample comprised central memory CD4+ T cells from blood. These receptors were taken from a woman aged 18-30 years in good health.

The chain links TRBV29-1 to TRBJ2-1; 11 bases map to TRBD2. Germline V gene lookup returns CDR1 SQVTM and CDR2 ANQGSEA. J gave up 8 bases and V 6 bases, and 9 bases lay outside the gene matches. The CDR3 loop spans 14 amino acids. This CDR3 is CSVATSGRWDEQFF. The CDR3, as DNA: TGCAGCGTAGCCACTAGCGGGAGATGGGATGAGCAGTTCTTC.

The gene calls are TRBV19 and TRBJ2-2; D perhaps matches TRBD1 (5 bases). CDR3 size: 14 residues. CDR1 and CDR2 (germline): LNHDA, SQIVND (reference sequence). Trimming shortened V by 6 bases and J by 1 base, and 9 bases separated the two germline ends. DNA of the CDR3: TGTGCCAGTAGATACAGGAAGAACACCGGGGAGCTGTTTTTT. Translating it yields CASRYRKNTGELFF.

This clone was recorded a few times. The sample carries other DNA sequences with the same CDR3. The chain employs TRBV5-1 and TRBJ2-1, with TRBD2 matching over 13 bases. Germline V gene sequence: CDR1 SGHRS, CDR2 YFSETQ. V lost 3 bases, J lost 0 bases, and 0 bases stayed unmatched. The CDR3 sequence is 16 residues long. CDR3 residues: CASSWTSGSSYNEQFF. DNA of the CDR3: TGCGCCAGCAGCTGGACTAGCGGGAGCTCCTACAATGAGCAGTTCTTC.

In its sample, this clone was seen a few times. The V and J genes are TRBV4-1 and TRBJ2-5, with D maybe TRBD2 (6 bases). V was pared by 4 bases and J by 5 bases, with 14 bases between. The germline CDR1 and CDR2 sequences are MGHRA and YSYEKL. The CDR3 totals 14 residues. CDR3 amino acids: CASSLQQEGETQYF. The DNA for the CDR3 is TGCGCCAGCAGCCTCCAACAGGAGGGGGAGACCCAGTACTTC.

This clone came up a few times. The rearrangement uses TRBV15 and TRBJ2-5, with 9 positions matching TRBD1. Germline-derived CDR1 and CDR2 are LNHNV and YYDKDF (reference sequence). The CDR3 sequence is 16 residues long. The junction had 7 bases not matched to a gene; V was cut back by 0 bases and J by 5 bases. The CDR3 DNA reads TGTGCCACCAGCAGAGATGGGTCACAGGGGGCTGAGACCCAGTACTTC. It specifies CATSRDGSQGAETQYF. The variable domain in full, completed from reference TRBV15 and TRBJ2-5, reads DAMVIQNPRYQVTQFGKPVTLSCSQTLNHNVMYWYQQKSSQAPKLLFHYYDKDFNNEADTPDNFQSRRPNTSFCFLDIRSPGLGDTAMYLCATSRDGSQGAETQYFGPGTRLLVL.

The chain couples TRBV2 to TRBJ1-2; no clear D gene. Germline lookup yields CDR1 SNHLY and CDR2 FYNNEI. V shed 4 bases and J shed 3 bases, with 9 bases lying between them. This CDR3 region has 13 residues. CDR3: CASSVLSDYGYTF. CDR3 DNA: TGTGCCAGCAGTGTATTATCGGACTATGGCTACACCTTC.

This clone was counted only a few times. The rearrangement links TRBV5-5 to TRBJ1-2, with TRBD1 matching 10 bases. The V gene's germline CDR1 is SGHKS and CDR2 YYEKEE (reference sequence). Trimming removed 5 bases from V and 8 bases from J; junction bases left unmatched: 6. The CDR3 has 13 amino acids. The CDR3, as DNA: TGTGCCAGCAGAAAAGACAGGGGGCTAGGCTACACCTTC. Encoded protein: CASRKDRGLGYTF. Supplemented by reference TRBV5-5 and TRBJ1-2, the full variable domain reads DAGVTQSPTHLIKTRGQQVTLRCSPISGHKSVSWYQQVLGQGPQFIFQYYEKEERGRGNFPDRFSARQFPNYSSELNVNALLLGDSALYLCASRKDRGLGYTFGSGTRLTVV.

The chain is built from TRBV19 and TRBJ2-6; the D gene is possibly TRBD2 (5 bases). CDR3 length: 15 amino acids. Looked up from germline, CDR1 is LNHDA and CDR2 is SQIVND (reference sequence). Trimming shortened V by 10 bases and J by 2 bases, and 15 bases separated the two germline ends. The CDR3 spells CATRTSRAGANVLTF. CDR3 sequence (DNA): TGTGCCACACGAACCTCGAGGGCTGGGGCCAACGTCCTGACTTTC.

The J gene is TRBJ2-1, the V gene TRBV6-5, with 8 bases identical to TRBD1. The CDR3 sequence is 14 residues long. The germline CDR1 and CDR2 sequences are MNHEY and SVGAGI. V lost 4 bases and J lost 12; bases outside the gene matches: 11. Here the CDR3 DNA reads TGTGCCAGCAGTTCCAGACAGGGGTCCGGTCTGCAGTTCTTC. Amino acids: CASSSRQGSGLQFF.

V usage is TRBV7-8 and J usage is TRBJ2-1; possible D gene TRBD2, 6 bases. From germline, CDR1 is SGHVS and CDR2 FQNEAQ. The CDR3 runs 15 residues. The germline V and J ends were trimmed by 6 bases and 0 bases, with 12 bases remaining between them. CDR3 loop: CASRRAGSSYNEQFF. DNA of the CDR3: TGTGCCAGCAGGCGTGCCGGGAGCTCCTACAATGAGCAGTTCTTC.